Listed below are T cell receptor beta chains from one sample, sequenced in a study of T cell responses to AZD1222 COVID-19 vaccine. Some clones are missing from TCRdb's copy, which holds only in-frame ones; the method was immunoSEQ multiplex PCR. The sample has over 85,000 clones; more than 85% are singletons. Source: peripheral blood, taken on day 0 of AZD1222 vaccination. The origin of the receptors is an adult in good health. Both conserved end residues are part of each CDR3. The D gene is left open where the match is weak. Only part of the rows carry a size: once, few, many, or a class if the clone is expanded.

j_call,v_call,d_call,clone_size,cdr3_nt,cdr3_aa
TRBJ1-5,TRBV19,.,.,TGTGCCAGTAACTCCCCTTTGGAGTACAATCAGCCCCAGCATTTT,CASNSPLEYNQPQHF
TRBJ2-1,TRBV11-2,TRBD1,.,TGTGCCAGCAGCTTATTTGGGGACAGGGGGTTTCCAGACAATGAGCAGTTCTTC,CASSLFGDRGFPDNEQFF
TRBJ2-1,TRBV28,TRBD2,.,TGTGCCAGCAGTTTTACTAGCGGGGTCCGAGAGCAGTTCTTC,CASSFTSGVREQFF
TRBJ2-3,TRBV7-9,.,.,TGTGCCAGCAGCTCCATCCAGGGGAGGGATACGCAGTATTTT,CASSSIQGRDTQYF
TRBJ2-7,TRBV5-1,.,.,TGCGCCAGCAGCCCCCCAGGGTCTGAGGGCGGCGAGCAGTACTTC,CASSPPGSEGGEQYF
TRBJ2-1,TRBV27,.,.,TGTGCCAGCATGCAGGCGGGGCGCTCCTACAATGAGCAGTTCTTC,CASMQAGRSYNEQFF
TRBJ2-2,TRBV2,.,.,TGTGCCAGCAGTGCCCAGGGTCAAGGCGGGGAGCTGTTTTTT,CASSAQGQGGELFF
TRBJ1-1,TRBV7-2,.,.,TGTGCCAGCAGCATCTCTACCCACGGGGCTTTCTTT,CASSISTHGAFF
TRBJ2-7,TRBV6-2/TRBV6-3,TRBD2,few,TGTGCCAGCAGCCGGGCGGGGGGAACCTACGAGCAGTACTTC,CASSRAGGTYEQYF
TRBJ1-5,TRBV7-2,TRBD1,.,TGTGCCAGCAGCTCGACAGGGGCGAATCAGCCCCAGCATTTT,CASSSTGANQPQHF
TRBJ2-1,TRBV3-1/TRBV3-2,TRBD2,once,TGTGCCAGCAGGGTAAGCGGGAGGGCGTACAATGAGCAGTTCTTC,CASRVSGRAYNEQFF
TRBJ2-3,TRBV28,.,.,TGTGCCAGCAGTCCTAGGGGCGTGGGCGTCCGGACGCAGTATTTT,CASSPRGVGVRTQYF
TRBJ2-1,TRBV19,TRBD2,.,TGTGCCAGTAGTATGACTAGCGGGAGGTCCTACAATGAGCAGTTCTTC,CASSMTSGRSYNEQFF
TRBJ1-4,TRBV28,TRBD1,.,TGTGCCAGCAGCCACACGGGACAGGGAGGGGAAAAACTGTTTTTT,CASSHTGQGGEKLFF
TRBJ1-2,TRBV6-2/TRBV6-3,.,.,TGTGCCAGCAGCGACAGGCGCACCTATGGCTACACCTTC,CASSDRRTYGYTF
TRBJ2-7,TRBV27,.,.,TGTGCCAGCAGTTCCCAGGGGGGATTATGGTACGAGCAGTACTTC,CASSSQGGLWYEQYF
TRBJ1-3,TRBV7-3,.,.,TGTGCCAGCAGCTTATCCCAGGGCAATCAGACGAACTCTGGAAACACCATATATTTT,CASSLSQGNQTNSGNTIYF
TRBJ1-6,TRBV15,TRBD1,once,TGTGCCACCAGCAGAGGCCGATCCGGGACAGGGGGCGGGCCCCTCCACTTT,CATSRGRSGTGGGPLHF
TRBJ1-5,TRBV5-1,TRBD1,once,TGCGCCAGCAGCCCGGGACAGTCCAATCAGCCCCAGCATTTT,CASSPGQSNQPQHF
TRBJ1-1,TRBV11-2,.,.,TGTGCCAGCAGCCTTTATTTCGTACGGGGGCCATCAGGTACTGAAGCTTTCTTT,CASSLYFVRGPSGTEAFF
TRBJ1-1,TRBV5-1,.,.,TGCGCCAGCAGCCCCGTTGGGGTGAACACTGAAGCTTTCTTT,CASSPVGVNTEAFF
TRBJ2-3,TRBV7-3,.,.,TGTGCCAGCAGCTTAGAGGGCTTTTCAGATACGCAGTATTTT,CASSLEGFSDTQYF
TRBJ2-5,TRBV28,.,.,TGTGCCACCCAGTTTTTCGGTAGGAGGGAGACCCAGTACTTC,CATQFFGRRETQYF
TRBJ2-3,TRBV21-1,.,.,.,CASSNRIPGLRNVGPGTDTQYF
TRBJ1-3,TRBV15,.,once,TGTGCCACCAGCAGAGAGAAGGCACCTGGAAACACCATATATTTT,CATSREKAPGNTIYF
TRBJ1-5,TRBV27,.,.,TGTGCCAGCAGTTTCGTCAGGGGTGGGCAGCCCCAGCATTTT,CASSFVRGGQPQHF
TRBJ1-3,TRBV5-6,.,.,TGTGCCAGCAGCTTGGCCGACCGGGTTTACACCATATATTTT,CASSLADRVYTIYF
TRBJ2-7,TRBV29-1,TRBD2,.,TGCAGCGTTGATGGGCTAGCGGGGACCTACGAGCAGTACTTC,CSVDGLAGTYEQYF